The clone carrying this T cell receptor (beta chain) was recorded many times. The antigen is undetermined. Stable hyperthyroidism was defined by absence of ophthalmopathy within 18 months of follow-up. After removal of 1 base from V and 8 bases from J, the junction contained 10 bases not matched to a gene. The CDR3 is made up of 16 amino acids. TCR beta CDR3 regions were amplified from RNA transcripts. HTBI primers primed a first-round RT-PCR, and a second-round multiplex PCR followed. Each CDR3 protein gets one entry after TCRdb re-called the multiplex PCR reads with MiXCR. This table holds just over 400,000 distinct CDR3 sequences, 20% to 25% found once. The data originate from a study of Graves' ophthalmopathy and Graves' hyperthyroidism. General study points: The model predicted ophthalmopathy progression with 70.59% sensitivity and 72% to 85% specificity. Stable hyperthyroidism and ophthalmopathy were told apart by a 13-signature model, which achieved almost 90% sensitivity and approximately 81% specificity.

The TCR sequence derives from a woman under 30 with stable Graves' hyperthyroidism. This rearrangement joins TRBV12-3 or TRBV12-4 to TRBJ1-2; 10 nucleotides match TRBD1. The sequencing sample was made of peripheral blood. The CDR3 is CASSLGTGGVWGGYTF. CDR3 coding DNA: TGTGCCAGCAGTTTAGGGACAGGGGGAGTATGGGGAGGCTACACCTTC.